The rows below give T cell receptor beta chains drawn from one sample of a study of T cell repertoires in cytomegalovirus infection. TCRdb ran MiXCR on the reads and lists one entry per CDR3 protein. This table holds 450,000 to 600,000 distinct CDR3 sequences, approximately 40% found once. These TCRs are of unknown antigen specificity. Sample: cultured PBMCs, taken from culture after CMV antigen stimulation. Receptor source: a human donor in good health (CMV status not recorded). Some clones in this sample may be carry-over from other donors' samples. The CDR3 runs from the conserved cysteine through the conserved F or W. The order of the fields is J gene, D gene, V gene, clone size, CDR3 protein, CDR3 DNA. The D gene is left open where the match is weak. Where a row states a size, it is once, few, many or the class of an expanded clone; other rows omit it.

j_call: TRBJ1-5; d_call: TRBD1; v_call: TRBV2; clone_size: NA; cdr3_aa: CASRGQGEPQHF; cdr3_nt: TGTGCCAGCAGAGGACAGGGGGAGCCCCAGCATTTT
j_call: TRBJ2-1; d_call: TRBD1; v_call: TRBV7-2; clone_size: few; cdr3_aa: CASSLVGGLYNEQFF; cdr3_nt: TGTGCCAGCAGCTTGGTAGGGGGCCTCTACAATGAGCAGTTCTTC
j_call: TRBJ1-5; d_call: NA; v_call: TRBV6-6; clone_size: once; cdr3_aa: CASRPLPPNQPQHF; cdr3_nt: TGTGCCAGCAGACCACTGCCCCCCAATCAGCCCCAGCATTTT
j_call: TRBJ2-7; d_call: NA; v_call: TRBV7-2; clone_size: NA; cdr3_aa: CASSKSGTPSYEQYF; cdr3_nt: TGTGCCAGCAGCAAGAGCGGGACACCCTCCTACGAGCAGTACTTC
j_call: TRBJ2-1; d_call: NA; v_call: TRBV18; clone_size: NA; cdr3_aa: CASSLEPDVYNEQFF; cdr3_nt: TGTGCCAGCTCACTAGAACCGGACGTTTACAACGAGCAGTTCTTC
j_call: TRBJ1-1; d_call: NA; v_call: TRBV7-6; clone_size: NA; cdr3_aa: CASSSPYTF; cdr3_nt: TGTGCCAGCAGCTCCCCTTACACCTTT
j_call: TRBJ2-3; d_call: NA; v_call: TRBV7-2; clone_size: NA; cdr3_aa: CASSFITGGDTQYF; cdr3_nt: TGTGCCAGCAGCTTCATAACTGGCGGGGATACGCAGTATTTT
j_call: TRBJ2-3; d_call: NA; v_call: TRBV28; clone_size: NA; cdr3_aa: CASSSGSSYTQYF; cdr3_nt: TGTGCCAGCAGTTCCGGATCAAGTTATACGCAGTATTTT
j_call: TRBJ2-1; d_call: TRBD2; v_call: TRBV27; clone_size: few; cdr3_aa: CASRSGNYNEQFF; cdr3_nt: TGTGCCAGCAGAAGCGGGAATTACAATGAGCAGTTCTTC
j_call: TRBJ2-7; d_call: TRBD1; v_call: TRBV7-4; clone_size: NA; cdr3_aa: CASSGRTGYEQYF; cdr3_nt: TGTGCCAGCAGCGGACGGACAGGGTACGAGCAGTACTTC
j_call: TRBJ1-1; d_call: TRBD1; v_call: TRBV10-3; clone_size: NA; cdr3_aa: CAINDRAPDTEAFF; cdr3_nt: TGTGCCATCAACGACAGGGCTCCGGACACTGAAGCTTTCTTT
j_call: TRBJ2-5; d_call: TRBD2; v_call: TRBV7-8; clone_size: NA; cdr3_aa: CAAGGSLETQYF; cdr3_nt: TGTGCCGCCGGGGGGTCCCTCGAGACCCAGTACTTC
j_call: TRBJ2-7; d_call: NA; v_call: TRBV24-1; clone_size: NA; cdr3_aa: CATSPGPGEQYF; cdr3_nt: TGTGCCACCAGCCCTGGCCCGGGCGAGCAGTACTTC
j_call: TRBJ2-5; d_call: TRBD1; v_call: TRBV12-5; clone_size: NA; cdr3_aa: CASGLGQGEQETQYF; cdr3_nt: TGTGCTAGTGGTTTGGGACAGGGGGAGCAGGAGACCCAGTACTTC
j_call: TRBJ1-6; d_call: NA; v_call: TRBV7-2; clone_size: NA; cdr3_aa: CASSLDRRALHF; cdr3_nt: TGTGCCAGCAGCTTAGACAGGAGGGCCCTCCACTTT
j_call: TRBJ1-1; d_call: TRBD1; v_call: TRBV6-2/TRBV6-3; clone_size: once; cdr3_aa: CASSPGTGGFTEAFF; cdr3_nt: TGTGCCAGCAGTCCCGGGACAGGGGGCTTCACTGAAGCTTTCTTT
j_call: TRBJ2-2; d_call: NA; v_call: TRBV10-3; clone_size: few; cdr3_aa: CAISRPGDSNTGELFF; cdr3_nt: TGTGCCATCAGCCGCCCAGGGGATTCGAACACCGGGGAGCTGTTTTTT
j_call: TRBJ2-4; d_call: TRBD2; v_call: TRBV12-3/TRBV12-4; clone_size: NA; cdr3_aa: CASSLRTRNKNIQYF; cdr3_nt: TGTGCCAGCAGTTTGCGGACTAGAAACAAAAACATTCAGTACTTC
j_call: TRBJ1-3; d_call: NA; v_call: TRBV4-1; clone_size: NA; cdr3_aa: CASSWGPSGSGNTIYF; cdr3_nt: TGCGCCAGCAGTTGGGGGCCGTCCGGATCTGGAAACACCATATATTTT
j_call: TRBJ1-5; d_call: NA; v_call: TRBV7-3; clone_size: NA; cdr3_aa: CASSSSDAGSNQPQHF; cdr3_nt: TGTGCCAGCAGCTCCTCCGACGCCGGCTCTAATCAGCCCCAGCATTTT
j_call: TRBJ1-5; d_call: NA; v_call: TRBV10-3; clone_size: NA; cdr3_aa: CASSEEGGDQPQHF; cdr3_nt: TGTGCATCAAGCGAGGAGGGCGGGGATCAGCCCCAGCATTTT
j_call: TRBJ2-3; d_call: NA; v_call: TRBV4-3; clone_size: NA; cdr3_aa: CASSQAGGSVADTQYF; cdr3_nt: TGCGCCAGCAGCCAAGCGGGGGGCAGTGTAGCAGATACGCAGTATTTT
j_call: TRBJ2-7; d_call: NA; v_call: TRBV7-2; clone_size: NA; cdr3_aa: CASSLDRAGWDEQYF; cdr3_nt: TGTGCCAGCAGCTTAGACCGGGCCGGCTGGGACGAGCAGTACTTC
j_call: TRBJ2-1; d_call: NA; v_call: TRBV6-1; clone_size: NA; cdr3_aa: CASSLWRVGENEQFF; cdr3_nt: TGTGCCAGCAGTCTGTGGCGGGTGGGCGAGAATGAGCAGTTCTTC
j_call: TRBJ2-1; d_call: NA; v_call: TRBV6-1; clone_size: few; cdr3_aa: CASTPRGLGGDNEQFF; cdr3_nt: TGTGCCAGCACCCCCCGCGGCCTAGGGGGGGACAATGAGCAGTTCTTC